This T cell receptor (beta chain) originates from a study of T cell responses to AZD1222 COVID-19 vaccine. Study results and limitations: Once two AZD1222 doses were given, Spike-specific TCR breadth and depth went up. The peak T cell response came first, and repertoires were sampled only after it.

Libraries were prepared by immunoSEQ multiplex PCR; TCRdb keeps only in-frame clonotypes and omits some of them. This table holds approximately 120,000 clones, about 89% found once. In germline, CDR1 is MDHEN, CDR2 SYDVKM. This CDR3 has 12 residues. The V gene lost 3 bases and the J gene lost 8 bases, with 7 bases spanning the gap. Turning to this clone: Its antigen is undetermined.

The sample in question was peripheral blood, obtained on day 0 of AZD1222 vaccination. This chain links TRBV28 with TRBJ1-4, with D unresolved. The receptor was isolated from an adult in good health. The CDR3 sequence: CASSLAGEKLFF. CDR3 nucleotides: TGTGCCAGCAGTTTGGCAGGAGAAAAACTGTTTTTT.